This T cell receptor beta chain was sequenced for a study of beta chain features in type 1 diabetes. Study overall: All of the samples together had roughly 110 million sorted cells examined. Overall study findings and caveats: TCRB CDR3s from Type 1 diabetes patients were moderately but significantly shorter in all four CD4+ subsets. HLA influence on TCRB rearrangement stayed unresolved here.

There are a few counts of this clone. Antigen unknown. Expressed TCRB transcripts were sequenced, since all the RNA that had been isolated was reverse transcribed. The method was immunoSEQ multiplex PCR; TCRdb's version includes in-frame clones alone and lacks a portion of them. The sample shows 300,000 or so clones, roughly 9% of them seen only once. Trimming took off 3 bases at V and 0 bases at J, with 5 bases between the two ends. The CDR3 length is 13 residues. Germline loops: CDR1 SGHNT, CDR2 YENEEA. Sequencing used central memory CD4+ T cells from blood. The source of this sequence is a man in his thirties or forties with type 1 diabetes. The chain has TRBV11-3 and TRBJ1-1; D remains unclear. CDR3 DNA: TGTGCCAGCAGCTTCACATTGAACACTGAAGCTTTCTTT. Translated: CASSFTLNTEAFF.